Here is one T cell receptor beta chain with its context. The target antigen is unknown. The sample is drawn from a study of PD-1 blockade in classical Hodgkin lymphoma. Time point of the sample: cycle 4 day 1 (C4D1), after 6 weeks of nivolumab. Patients all relapsed after autologous stem cell transplantation, and there was variation in brentuximab vedotin exposure. Through magnetic negative selection, CD8+ T cells were separated from PBMCs that had been thawed. The data were produced by immunoSEQ multiplex PCR, yet TCRdb's version contains in-frame clones alone and is incomplete. The table has 15,000 to 20,000 clones, 88% seen once; the top ten hold about 5%. General observations from the study: By cycle point C4D1, TCR diversity had risen significantly in CD4+ cells (but not CD8+ cells).

Germline-derived CDR1 and CDR2 are SNHLY and FYNNEI. V dropped 3 bases and J dropped 0; count of bases not matched to a gene: 0. This CDR3 contains 15 residues. V is TRBV2 and J is TRBJ2-1; 9 nucleotides agree with TRBD2. This clonotype originated in a human donor with classical Hodgkin lymphoma. Sequencing was performed on CD8+ T cells from blood, taken before the fourth cycle of nivolumab. In nucleotides, the CDR3 is TGTGCCAGCAGTGATAGCGGGAGCTCCTACAATGAGCAGTTCTTC. Translation gives CASSDSGSSYNEQFF.